The 14 T cell receptor beta chains in this list originate from one sample, sequenced in a study of blood T cells in healthy people across ages. Using a J-beta primer mix together with a sample-barcoded 5' primer, a second PCR was run for about 6 to 12 cycles. One entry per CDR3 protein results from TCRdb running MiXCR on the 5' RACE reads. There are fewer than 800,000 distinct CDR3 sequences in the sample; about 34% occur only once, and about 16% lies in the top ten. Sequences were obtained from blood. The receptors stem from a woman of 80 years or more in good health.

The chain carries TRBV5-1 and TRBJ2-1, with D possibly matching TRBD2 (6 bases). Germline-derived CDR1 and CDR2 are SGHRS and YFSETQ. CDR3 length equals 13 residues. Trimming shortened V by 6 bases and J by 4 bases, and 11 bases separated the two germline ends. The CDR3 nucleotides are TGCGCCAGCACCATTAGCGGTTACAATGAGCAGTTCTTC. It codes for CASTISGYNEQFF.

This clonotype has a handful of counts. This may come from a read error, since a much larger clone is one base off. The rearrangement joins TRBV29-1 to TRBJ2-3; 11 bases agree with TRBD1. After removal of 6 bases from V and 6 bases from J, the junction contained 11 bases not matched to a gene. The CDR3 covers 15 residues. Germline V gene sequence: CDR1 SQVTM, CDR2 ANQGSEA. CDR3 bases: TGCAGCGTGGCCGGGACAGGGGGGAGACGGGATACGCAGTATTTT. It specifies CSVAGTGGRRDTQYF.

This clonotype was seen at least ten times. The chain recombines TRBV12-3 or TRBV12-4 with TRBJ2-1; no definite D call. V lost 5 bases, J lost 3 bases, and 11 bases lay in between. CDR3 length equals 14 residues. The CDR3: CASSGNRYYNEQFF. CDR3 DNA sequence: TGTGCCAGCAGTGGGAACCGGTACTACAATGAGCAGTTCTTC.

The V call is TRBV2, the J call TRBJ1-4; 7 bases match TRBD1. J was trimmed by 8 bases and V by 7 bases; bases with no gene match: 13. The germline V gene has CDR1 SNHLY and CDR2 FYNNEI. The CDR3 spans 15 residues. The CDR3 loop reads CASTSIMRGLEKLFF. CDR3 DNA sequence: TGTGCCAGCACCTCGATTATGAGGGGGCTGGAAAAACTGTTTTTT.

As for this clonotype: This is likely a read error, given that the CDR3 carries no conserved phenylalanine or tryptophan at its end. This rearrangement joins TRBV28 to TRBJ1-1; D ambiguous. The length of the CDR3 is 11 residues. The germline CDR1 and CDR2 sequences are MDHEN and SYDVKM. Deletions cut 8 bases from V and 3 bases from J, with 7 bases between. The CDR3 DNA follows: TGTGCCAGCCGGACCTACACTGAAGCTTTCCTT. Translation gives CASRTYTEAFL.

In its sample, this clonotype was seen a few times. V usage is TRBV6-2 or TRBV6-3 and J usage is TRBJ1-1, with D tentatively TRBD1 (5 bases). Germline assignment: CDR1 MNHEY and CDR2 SVGEGT. The CDR3 covers 14 residues. V gave up 5 bases and J gave up 11 bases, with 21 bases separating them. The CDR3 DNA follows: TGTGCCAGCAGTCGGGACTTTCCCCCTCTAAAGGCTTTCTTT. Translating gives CASSRDFPPLKAFF.

The chain has TRBV20-1 and TRBJ2-5, with D perhaps matching TRBD1 (5 bases). CDR3 length: 16 amino acids. Germline CDR1 and CDR2: DFQATT and SNEGSKA (reference sequence). The germline V and J ends were trimmed by 6 bases and 1 base, with 21 bases remaining between them. The CDR3 loop reads CSASPFGREAQETQYF. The DNA of the CDR3 is TGCAGTGCCTCCCCCTTCGGCAGGGAAGCCCAAGAGACCCAGTACTTC.

In this sample, this clonotype turned up a few times. The chain links TRBV12-3 or TRBV12-4 to TRBJ1-1; D is possibly TRBD1 (5 bases). V dropped 3 bases and J dropped 4 bases, with 12 bases sitting between them. This CDR3 comprises 14 residues. The DNA for the CDR3 is TGTGCCAGCAGTTTTAAATCGGGGACCACTGAAGCTTTCTTT. Encoded protein: CASSFKSGTTEAFF.

This clonotype was seen ten or more times. The V gene is TRBV6-1, the J gene TRBJ1-2, with D hard to call. CDR1 and CDR2 from the germline V gene are MNHNS and SASEGT. V was clipped by 6 bases and J by 4 bases, with 15 bases between them. This CDR3 has 14 residues. The CDR3 DNA reads TGTGCCAGCAGAAAGGACGGACCCAGCTATGGCTACACCTTC. The encoded protein is CASRKDGPSYGYTF.

This rearrangement joins TRBV7-2 to TRBJ1-5; 7 nucleotides align to TRBD1. With 2 bases clipped from V and 4 bases from J, the junction kept 5 bases outside the gene matches. CDR1 is SGHTA and CDR2 is FQGNSA in the germline V gene. This CDR3 spans 15 amino acids. DNA of the CDR3: TGTGCCAGCAGCTTAACGAGGACAGGTAATCAGCCCCAGCATTTT. Its protein product is CASSLTRTGNQPQHF.

This clonotype was counted at least ten times. V is TRBV29-1 and J is TRBJ2-5; possibly TRBD2 for D (6 bases). The CDR3 runs to 14 residues. Germline V gene data show CDR1 as SQVTM and CDR2 as ANQGSEA. Deletions cut 4 bases from V and 5 bases from J, with 17 bases between. In DNA form, the CDR3 reads TGCAGCGTTGGATCCGGGAGCGGTGGTGAGACCCAGTACTTC. Residues: CSVGSGSGGETQYF.

This clonotype was found many times. The CDR3 protein is CASSPRQGRMETQYF. The CDR3 nucleotides read TGTGCCAGCAGCCCGCGACAGGGGAGGATGGAGACCCAGTACTTC. V is TRBV3-1 and J is TRBJ2-5; TRBD1 agrees at 8 bases. V gave up 4 bases and J gave up 5 bases; unmatched junction bases: 9. The V gene's germline CDR1 is LGHDT and CDR2 YNNKEL (reference sequence). This CDR3 is built from 15 residues.

This clonotype was observed many times. The gene calls are TRBV10-3 and TRBJ2-3; the match to TRBD1 covers 7 bases. V lost 6 bases and J lost 0; bases outside the gene matches: 9. Germline CDR1 and CDR2: ENHRY and SYGVKD. This CDR3 comprises 16 residues. CDR3 in DNA: TGTGCCATCAGGGGGGACAGTATGGTTAGCACAGATACGCAGTATTTT. It translates to CAIRGDSMVSTDTQYF.

Concerning this clonotype itself: One end of the junction fails to match germline, which may point to a read error. The rearrangement uses TRBV9 and TRBJ2-2; 10 bases are shared with TRBD1. From germline, CDR1 is SGDLS and CDR2 YYNGEE. This CDR3 has 16 residues. CDR3 sequence (DNA): TGTGCCAGCAGCGTAGGGACAGGGGGAGACACCGGGGTGCTGTTTTTT. Its protein is CASSVGTGGDTGVLFF.